These T cell receptor beta chains were read from a single sample in a study of blood T cell repertoires in COVID-19. The protocol was immunoSEQ multiplex PCR, while the TCRdb copy is restricted to in-frame clones and leaves out a portion. The sample consists of 300,000 to 350,000 clones, approximately 90% of them appearing once. The sample consisted of peripheral blood. The receptors were sampled from a man aged 25-45 years with COVID-19, enrolled during active disease. The CDR3 runs from the conserved cysteine through the conserved F or W. Fields, in order: V gene, D gene, J gene, clone size, CDR3 DNA, CDR3 protein. A D gene is named only where the DNA matches it firmly. Size is omitted from some rows. Given values are once, few, many or a class for expanded clones.

v_call: TRBV24-1; d_call: TRBD2; j_call: TRBJ2-1; clone_size: NA; cdr3_nt: TGTGCCACCAGTGACCAGGGACTAGCGGTCTACAATGAGCAGTTCTTC; cdr3_aa: CATSDQGLAVYNEQFF
v_call: TRBV7-5; d_call: NA; j_call: TRBJ2-3; clone_size: NA; cdr3_nt: TGTGCCAGAAGCTTAGCGGAGGGCAGCCCAAATAGCACAGATACGCAGTATTTT; cdr3_aa: CARSLAEGSPNSTDTQYF
v_call: TRBV4-3; d_call: NA; j_call: TRBJ2-3; clone_size: NA; cdr3_nt: TGCGCCAGCAGCCCCCAATTCACAGATACGCAGTATTTT; cdr3_aa: CASSPQFTDTQYF
v_call: TRBV7-9; d_call: NA; j_call: TRBJ2-5; clone_size: NA; cdr3_nt: TGTGCCAGCAGCTTCTTGATGGGGAGGAGGGAGACCCAGTACTTC; cdr3_aa: CASSFLMGRRETQYF
v_call: TRBV18; d_call: NA; j_call: TRBJ2-7; clone_size: NA; cdr3_nt: TGTGCCAGCTCACCTCGGCGGGGTTACGAGCAGTACTTC; cdr3_aa: CASSPRRGYEQYF
v_call: TRBV5-4; d_call: TRBD2; j_call: TRBJ2-3; clone_size: NA; cdr3_nt: TGTGCCAGCAGCTTAAGTCCGGGGGGGCGGGGCGCGGATACGCAGTATTTT; cdr3_aa: CASSLSPGGRGADTQYF
v_call: TRBV27; d_call: NA; j_call: TRBJ2-7; clone_size: NA; cdr3_nt: TGTGCCAGCAGTTTATCGGGAGGACTACCCTACGAGCAGTACTTC; cdr3_aa: CASSLSGGLPYEQYF
v_call: TRBV4-2; d_call: TRBD2; j_call: TRBJ2-1; clone_size: once; cdr3_nt: TGTGCCAGCAGCCAAGATAGGAGCGGGGGTTCGGATGAGCAGTTCTTC; cdr3_aa: CASSQDRSGGSDEQFF
v_call: TRBV11-3; d_call: TRBD2; j_call: TRBJ2-1; clone_size: NA; cdr3_nt: TGTGCCAGCAGCAGACTAGCGGGAGGCCACAATGAGCAGTTCTTC; cdr3_aa: CASSRLAGGHNEQFF
v_call: TRBV24-1; d_call: NA; j_call: TRBJ2-1; clone_size: NA; cdr3_nt: TGTGCCACCAGTGATCATGGGGCGCCCTACAATGAGCAGTTCTTC; cdr3_aa: CATSDHGAPYNEQFF